The subject of this entry is one T cell receptor (beta chain). The source of the sample is a study of OX40 agonist ivuxolimab in advanced cancers. In the study overall: An anti-OX40 (CD134) antibody with agonistic activity, ivuxolimab, was administered to patients. Patients assigned to dose escalation were diagnosed with hepatocellular carcinoma, melanoma, renal cell or head and neck cancer.

Sequencing used immunoSEQ multiplex PCR; TCRdb keeps in-frame clones, though not all of them. The profile shows 75,000 to 95,000 clones, roughly 94% of them singletons. This sequence was found in an adult with an advanced solid tumor such as melanoma, head and neck, liver or kidney cancer. Sequenced material: CD4+ or CD8+ T cells sorted from blood, taken in a trial of the OX40 agonist ivuxolimab.

DNA of the CDR3: TGTGCCAGCAGTGACCTGGGACTATCTGGGGCCAACGTCCTGACTTTC. It encodes CASSDLGLSGANVLTF. The chain uses TRBV6-1 and TRBJ2-6; 7 bases align to TRBD2. The V gene end was trimmed by 3 bases and the J gene end by 1 base; junction bases not matched to a gene: 3. The CDR3 loop spans 16 amino acids. CDR1 is MNHNS, CDR2 SASEGT, per germline.